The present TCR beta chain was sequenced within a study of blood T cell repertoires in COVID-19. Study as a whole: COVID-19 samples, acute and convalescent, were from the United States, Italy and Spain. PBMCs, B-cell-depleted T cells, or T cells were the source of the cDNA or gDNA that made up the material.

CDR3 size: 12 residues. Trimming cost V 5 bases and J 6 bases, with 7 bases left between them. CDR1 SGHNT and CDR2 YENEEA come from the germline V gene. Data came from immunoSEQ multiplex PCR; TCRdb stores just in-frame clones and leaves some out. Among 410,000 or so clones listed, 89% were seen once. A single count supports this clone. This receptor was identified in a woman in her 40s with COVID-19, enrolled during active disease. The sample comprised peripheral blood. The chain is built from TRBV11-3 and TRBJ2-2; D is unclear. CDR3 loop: CASSTEAGELFF. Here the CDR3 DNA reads TGTGCCAGCAGCACAGAAGCCGGGGAGCTGTTTTTT.